Listed here are 19 T cell receptor beta chains from one sample, sequenced in a study of radiotherapy plus CTLA-4 blockade in lung cancer. TCRdb keeps only in-frame clones here, not all; method: immunoSEQ multiplex PCR. There are tens of thousands of clones in the sample; around 86% occur only once, and about a sixth lies in the top ten. The starting material was peripheral blood, obtained from a patient treated with radiotherapy plus ipilimumab. The source of these receptors is a human donor with non-small cell lung cancer that progressed on radiotherapy plus ipilimumab.

This clone was counted a single time. The rearrangement joins TRBV5-1 to TRBJ1-5; D may be TRBD1 (6 bases). This CDR3 comprises 15 residues. V was pared by 2 bases and J by 6 bases, with 15 bases between. The germline CDR1 and CDR2 sequences are SGHRS and YFSETQ. In DNA, the CDR3 is TGCGCCAGCAGCTTCTCATGGGGGGCCGGTCAGCCCCAGCATTTT. Translating gives CASSFSWGAGQPQHF.

The table lists this clone with a count of one. The V call is TRBV6-4, the J call TRBJ2-2, with a weak D call TRBD1 (6 bases). Trimming took 0 bases from V and 6 from J, leaving 11 bases between them. Germline lookup yields CDR1 MRHNA and CDR2 SNTAGT. The CDR3 spans 15 residues. The CDR3 region has the DNA TGTGCCAGCAGTGACTCGGCAGGGGAATCCGGGGAGCTGTTTTTT. This codes for CASSDSAGESGELFF.

This chain uses TRBV6-6 with TRBJ1-4, with D unresolved. Germline V gene sequence: CDR1 MNHNY, CDR2 SVGAGI (reference sequence). Trimming removed 8 bases at V and 4 bases at J, with 11 bases between. This CDR3 is 13 amino acids long. Here the CDR3 DNA reads TGTGCCAGCCGAGTTGGGATTAATGAAAAACTGTTTTTT. Residues: CASRVGINEKLFF.

The V and J genes are TRBV30 and TRBJ1-5; 8 bases fit TRBD1. The V gene end was trimmed by 3 bases and the J gene end by 5 bases; junction bases not matched to a gene: 3. CDR1 and CDR2 from the germline V gene are GTSNPN and SVGIG (reference sequence). The CDR3 has 13 amino acids. DNA of the CDR3: TGTGCCTGGAGCACAGGGGGAGATCAGCCCCAGCATTTT. Translated, it gives CAWSTGGDQPQHF.

The chain has TRBV2 and TRBJ2-1; the match to TRBD2 covers 7 bases. This CDR3 is 15 amino acids long. Germline V gives CDR1 SNHLY, CDR2 FYNNEI. The J segment lost 4 bases and the V segment lost 6 bases, leaving 9 bases of the junction unmatched. The CDR3 is CASRAGDLIYNEQFF. CDR3 nucleotide sequence: TGTGCCAGCAGGGCGGGGGACCTTATTTACAATGAGCAGTTCTTC.

Comment on this clone: One base away lies a much larger clone, so this may be a sequencing read error. V usage is TRBV6-4 and J usage is TRBJ2-2; D gene ambiguous. Per the germline V gene, CDR1 is MRHNA and CDR2 is SNTAGT. Trimming took off 0 bases at V and 3 bases at J, with 5 bases between the two ends. This CDR3 is 14 amino acids long. The CDR3 is CASSDSIDTGELFF. The CDR3 DNA follows: TGTGCCAGCAGTGACTCGATAGACACCGGGGAGCTGTTTTTT.

The V gene is TRBV5-4, the J gene TRBJ2-3; the match to TRBD2 covers 8 bases. The CDR3 spans 16 residues. CDR1 SGHNT and CDR2 YYREEE come from the germline V gene (reference sequence). The junction had 4 bases not matched to a gene; V was cut back by 0 bases and J by 1 base. This CDR3 reads CASSLAGRGGTDTQYF. In nucleotides, the CDR3 is TGTGCCAGCAGCTTGGCCGGGCGGGGGGGCACAGATACGCAGTATTTT.

This clone was seen only a few times. The gene calls are TRBV18 and TRBJ1-2, with 7 bases identical to TRBD1. Germline CDR1 KGHSH, CDR2 LQKENI. The J segment lost 4 bases and the V segment lost 6 bases, leaving 11 bases of the junction unmatched. The CDR3 sequence is 15 residues long. DNA of the CDR3: TGTGCCAGCTCCACCGGCCAGGGGGTAGCCTATGGCTACACCTTC. Its translation is CASSTGQGVAYGYTF.

This chain uses TRBV30 with TRBJ1-2; perhaps TRBD1 as D (6 bases). V gave up 3 bases and J gave up 2 bases, with 25 bases separating them. Germline V CDR1 and CDR2: GTSNPN, SVGIG (reference sequence). The CDR3 consists of 18 residues. The DNA of the CDR3 is TGTGCCTGGAGCCTACCGGGGGGTTGGACAGCGCTAAACTATGGCTACACCTTC. Its protein product is CAWSLPGGWTALNYGYTF.

This sequence joins TRBV5-1 and TRBJ2-2; either TRBD1 or TRBD2 may fit D (5 bases each). The germline V gene encodes CDR1 SGHRS and CDR2 YFSETQ. The CDR3 has 15 residues. Trimming shortened V by 4 bases and J by 4 bases, and 14 bases separated the two germline ends. For the CDR3, the DNA is TGCGCCAGCAGCCCCGGGACGGTGGGCACCGGGGAGCTGTTTTTT. It yields the protein CASSPGTVGTGELFF.

The V call is TRBV2, the J call TRBJ2-1, with 10 bases that match TRBD1. Germline V gene lookup returns CDR1 SNHLY and CDR2 FYNNEI. The length of the CDR3 is 13 residues. V dropped 6 bases and J dropped 10; count of bases not matched to a gene: 6. CDR3: CASRRTGGREQFF. The DNA of the CDR3 is TGTGCCAGCAGAAGGACAGGGGGTAGGGAGCAGTTCTTC.

V and J are TRBV27 and TRBJ1-2, with no clear D. Germline V gene sequence: CDR1 MNHEY, CDR2 SMNVEV (reference sequence). The CDR3 is 13 amino acids. V gave up 0 bases and J gave up 3 bases, with 5 bases separating them. For the CDR3, the DNA is TGTGCCAGCAGTTTATCGAGTTACTATGGCTACACCTTC. Protein: CASSLSSYYGYTF.

This chain links TRBV2 with TRBJ2-2, with TRBD2 identical over 11 bases. The CDR3 covers 16 residues. Looked up from germline, CDR1 is SNHLY and CDR2 is FYNNEI. Trimming took 4 bases from V and 7 from J; bases not matched to a gene: 8. The CDR3 coding sequence is TGTGCCAGCAGTGGGAGTAGCGGGAGGGCCTTCGGGGAGCTGTTTTTT. As protein: CASSGSSGRAFGELFF.

This clone was recorded only once. The V call is TRBV7-6, the J call TRBJ1-5; D not certain. Germline V gives CDR1 SGHVS, CDR2 FNYEAQ. CDR3 length: 13 amino acids. V was cut by 5 bases and J by 5 bases, with 10 bases left in between. This CDR3 reads CASSRMVDQPQHF. As DNA, the CDR3 is TGTGCCAGCAGCCGAATGGTAGATCAGCCCCAGCATTTT.

This clone was seen only once. The chain carries TRBV30 and TRBJ1-1; D gene unclear. This CDR3 contains 17 residues. The germline CDR1 and CDR2 sequences are GTSNPN and SVGIG (reference sequence). V lost 0 bases to trimming and J lost 1 base, with 18 bases between them. The CDR3: CAWSVPYRGRQNTEAFF. CDR3 sequence (DNA): TGTGCCTGGAGTGTCCCCTACCGAGGACGGCAGAACACTGAAGCTTTCTTT.

V is TRBV27 and J is TRBJ2-1; 8 bases map to TRBD1. With 10 bases clipped from V and 5 bases from J, the junction kept 10 bases outside the gene matches. CDR1 MNHEY and CDR2 SMNVEV come from the germline V gene (reference sequence). The CDR3 is 14 amino acids. CDR3 amino acids: CATRDRGKNNEQFF. DNA of the CDR3: TGTGCCACCAGAGACAGGGGCAAGAACAATGAGCAGTTCTTC.

The gene calls are TRBV5-1 and TRBJ1-3, with D perhaps TRBD1 (5 bases). The CDR3 totals 16 residues. Germline V gene lookup returns CDR1 SGHRS and CDR2 YFSETQ. The germline V and J ends were trimmed by 5 bases and 4 bases, with 19 bases remaining between them. CDR3 in DNA: TGCGCCAGCAGTCGGGAGGGGCGACCGACGGGAAACACCATATATTTT. Amino acids: CASSREGRPTGNTIYF.

The chain uses TRBV19 and TRBJ1-5, with TRBD1 as a possible D gene (6 bases). Between the trimmed V and J ends, which lost 4 bases and 0 bases, there was a span of 10 bases. The germline gives CDR1 LNHDA, CDR2 SQIVND (reference sequence). The CDR3 is made up of 15 amino acids. CDR3 loop: CASSTGGGSNQPQHF. Here the CDR3 DNA reads TGTGCCAGTAGTACCGGAGGGGGTAGCAATCAGCCCCAGCATTTT.

V gene TRBV5-8 combines with J gene TRBJ1-2; 10 bases agree with TRBD1. This CDR3 has 13 amino acids. Germline assignment: CDR1 SGHTS and CDR2 YDEGEE. With 4 bases clipped from V and 8 bases from J, the junction kept 5 bases outside the gene matches. CDR3 region: CASSQDRGRGYTF. CDR3 nucleotides: TGTGCCAGCAGCCAAGACAGGGGGCGAGGCTACACCTTC.